This T cell receptor (beta chain) derives from a study of blood T cell repertoires in COVID-19. Sequenced by immunoSEQ multiplex PCR; TCRdb stores in-frame clones only, minus some. The sample carries 100,000 to 110,000 clones, under 90% recorded once. The CDR3 extends over 16 amino acids. The V gene lost 0 bases and the J gene lost 1 base, with 13 bases spanning the gap. Germline V CDR1 and CDR2: SGDLS, YYNGEE. The chain recombines TRBV9 with TRBJ1-1; tentative D call: TRBD1 (5 bases). The TCR was taken from a human donor in a cohort sampled during active COVID-19. Material for sequencing was peripheral blood. The CDR3, as DNA: TGTGCCAGCAGCGTAGGCCCCTTAGGGGCGAACACTGAAGCTTTCTTT. Translating it yields CASSVGPLGANTEAFF.